This is a list of T cell receptor beta chains from one sample in a study of cytomegalovirus exposure and HLA in healthy donors. Data came from immunoSEQ multiplex PCR; TCRdb stores just in-frame clones and leaves some out. The sample lists 150,000 to 200,000 clones; roughly four fifths were seen once. The specimen sequenced was PBMCs. These TCRs come from a man aged 35-49 years in good health and CMV-seropositive. Both conserved end residues are part of each CDR3. The D gene is left open where the match is weak. Clone sizes are given selectively: once, few, many, or a class where the clone is expanded.

V gene	D gene	CDR3 length	clone size	J gene	CDR3 DNA	CDR3 protein
TRBV6-5	TRBD1	14	once	TRBJ1-2	TGTGCCAGCACGACTTCGACAGGGGTCTATGGCTACACCTTC	CASTTSTGVYGYTF
TRBV19	TRBD1	14	once	TRBJ1-4	TGTGCCAGCAACCGACAGGGGGCTAATGAAAAACTGTTTTTT	CASNRQGANEKLFF
TRBV7-9	-	15	-	TRBJ1-4	TGTGCCAGCAGCTTAGGGCAGGTTGATAATGAAAAACTGTTTTTT	CASSLGQVDNEKLFF
TRBV25-1	TRBD2	15	-	TRBJ2-7	TGTGCCAGCAGTGAATTTACTAGCGGGAGCTACGAGCAGTACTTC	CASSEFTSGSYEQYF
TRBV27	TRBD1	14	few	TRBJ2-7	TGTGCCAGCAGTTTAGGACAGGGGAATTACGAGCAGTACTTC	CASSLGQGNYEQYF
TRBV4-1	TRBD2	17	-	TRBJ2-5	TGCGCCAGCAGCCGCGGGGCAGGCCGGACTAGCCTTGAGACCCAGTACTTC	CASSRGAGRTSLETQYF
TRBV28	-	15	few	TRBJ2-6	TGTGCCAGCAGTTTATCGGGGACTGGGGCCAACGTCCTGACTTTC	CASSLSGTGANVLTF
TRBV6-1	-	16	-	TRBJ1-5	TGTGCCAGCAGTGAAGCGGGGGGATTTAGCAATCAGCCCCAGCATTTT	CASSEAGGFSNQPQHF
TRBV6-4	-	15	once	TRBJ2-2	TGTGCCAGCAGCCTTAGCGGAGGGGAAACCGGGGAGCTGTTTTTT	CASSLSGGETGELFF
TRBV4-2	TRBD2	13	-	TRBJ2-7	TGTGCCAGCAGCCAATTTTTAGCGGGGGAGCAGTACTTC	CASSQFLAGEQYF
TRBV6-5	-	11	once	TRBJ2-7	TGTGCCACCCATCGGGGGTACGAGCAGTACTTC	CATHRGYEQYF
TRBV6-5	TRBD1	14	-	TRBJ2-7	TGTGCCAGCAGTTACGGCCCGGGACAGTACGAGCAGTACTTC	CASSYGPGQYEQYF
TRBV5-1	TRBD1	12	-	TRBJ1-1	TGCGCCAGCAGCCAGGGGGAAGGTGAAGCTTTCTTT	CASSQGEGEAFF
TRBV6-1	-	16	-	TRBJ1-4	TGTGCCAGCAGTGATTCGCTTGGGGGGACTAATGAAAAACTGTTTTTT	CASSDSLGGTNEKLFF
TRBV7-9	TRBD2	14	-	TRBJ2-1	TGTGCCAGCACTCCGGGAGGCTCCTACAATGAGCAGTTCTTC	CASTPGGSYNEQFF
TRBV10-2	TRBD1	17	-	TRBJ1-5	TGCGCCAGCAGCCCAATGACAGGGGGCAACGGCAATCAGCCCCAGCATTTT	CASSPMTGGNGNQPQHF
TRBV9	-	15	-	TRBJ2-1	TGTGCCAGCACCCCCGAGGGCAGGTCCGGTAATGAGCAGTTCTTC	CASTPEGRSGNEQFF
TRBV7-2	-	16	-	TRBJ2-2	TGTGCCAGCAGCTCACGCGGCGGAGGGGTCACCGGGGAGCTGTTTTTT	CASSSRGGGVTGELFF
TRBV29-1	TRBD2	15	-	TRBJ2-2	TGCAGCGTTGCGGGGCGGGGGGGGAGCACCGGGGAGCTGTTTTTT	CSVAGRGGSTGELFF
TRBV2	TRBD1	17	once	TRBJ2-2	TGTGCCAGCCGGGACAGGGGGCTATTCGCGAACACCGGGGAGCTGTTTTTT	CASRDRGLFANTGELFF
TRBV6-1	-	15	medium-sized	TRBJ2-7	TGTGCCAGCAGTGAAGGGGCAGGCAACTCCTACGAGCAGTACTTC	CASSEGAGNSYEQYF
TRBV7-9	-	13	-	TRBJ1-2	TGTGCCAGCAGCCCAAGTTTAGCTGAGGGCTACACCTTC	CASSPSLAEGYTF
TRBV6-5	-	14	once	TRBJ2-5	TGTGCCAGCAGCCCACAGCTAAATCAAGAGACCCAGTACTTC	CASSPQLNQETQYF
TRBV7-2	-	14	-	TRBJ1-4	TGTGCCAGCAGCCTCCAAGAGGTTTCTGAAAAACTGTTTTTT	CASSLQEVSEKLFF